This T cell receptor (beta chain) derives from a study of blood T cell repertoires in COVID-19. Across the whole study: T cells, B-cell-depleted T cells, or PBMCs supplied cDNA or gDNA.

This clone has just a few counts. Trimming shortened V by 3 bases and J by 6 bases, and 12 bases separated the two germline ends. This CDR3 region has 14 residues. CDR1 and CDR2 (germline): SEHNR, FQNEAQ (reference sequence). Generated by immunoSEQ multiplex PCR, the TCRdb table keeps only in-frame clones and is missing some. The table includes over 110,000 clones, more than 60% detected once. The sequence was obtained from an older man with acute or convalescent COVID-19. V usage is TRBV7-9 and J usage is TRBJ2-1; D may be TRBD2 (6 bases). Sequenced input: peripheral blood. Here the CDR3 DNA reads TGTGCCAGCAGCTTCCCGGGGGTGGTCAATGAGCAGTTCTTC. This gives the protein CASSFPGVVNEQFF.